The sequence of this TCR beta chain was determined in a study of blood T cell repertoires in COVID-19. Study information: Specimens from acute and convalescent COVID-19 originated in the United States, Italy and Spain. T cells, B-cell-depleted T cells, or PBMCs provided the cDNA or gDNA that served as material.

Authors' processing steps: Estimation of nucleated cell counts was performed using reference gene primer amplification. Using immunoSEQ multiplex PCR, the repertoire was profiled, and TCRdb retains in-frame clones only, with some absent. V, J and clone size were drawn from that table, and D and trimming were deduced from the DNA. Of over 8,500 clones in the sample, approximately 88% were seen once. V lost 3 bases and J lost 5, with 8 bases in between. The CDR3 runs to 13 residues. Germline V gene sequence: CDR1 SGHNT, CDR2 YYREEE (reference sequence). Sequencing was done on a sample of peripheral blood. The chain is built from TRBV5-4 and TRBJ1-4, with D uncertain. The receptor's source is a human donor in a cohort sampled during active COVID-19. The CDR3 DNA reads TGTGCCAGCAGCTCCGGGAGAAATGAAAAACTGTTTTTT. Translated, it gives CASSSGRNEKLFF.